This entry lists 17 T cell receptor beta chains sequenced from one sample in a study of cytomegalovirus exposure and HLA in healthy donors. Use of 60 Vbeta and 13 Jbeta primers characterized the PCR. Profiling relied on immunoSEQ multiplex PCR, and the TCRdb table lists in-frame clones only, not all of them. The sample holds around 150,000 clones, 70% to 80% seen once. Source material: PBMCs. Receptors originate from a man aged 25-45 years in good health and CMV-seronegative.

This chain connects TRBV28 to TRBJ1-5; weak D call: TRBD1 (6 bases). The germline V gene has CDR1 MDHEN and CDR2 SYDVKM. The CDR3 consists of 15 residues. V was trimmed by 7 bases and J by 2 bases, leaving 15 bases between them. CDR3 sequence (DNA): TGTGCCAGCATCACCAGGGGTGGCGGCAATCAGCCCCAGCATTTT. Its protein product is CASITRGGGNQPQHF.

This chain links TRBV6-5 with TRBJ2-1; 10 nucleotides agree with TRBD1. V lost 5 bases and J lost 2; bases outside the gene matches: 3. The CDR3 has 15 residues. The germline CDR1 and CDR2 sequences are MNHEY and SVGAGI. CDR3 protein: CASSRGQGTYNEQFF. The CDR3 DNA is TGTGCCAGCAGTAGGGGACAGGGGACCTACAATGAGCAGTTCTTC.

The chain couples TRBV7-9 to TRBJ2-7, with 10 bases identical to TRBD1. The junction had 8 bases not matched to a gene; V was cut back by 3 bases and J by 3 bases. Germline CDR1 SEHNR, CDR2 FQNEAQ (reference sequence). This CDR3 is 16 amino acids long. The CDR3 DNA is TGTGCCAGCAGCTTCCCCCGGGACAGGGGCGACTACGAGCAGTACTTC. It specifies CASSFPRDRGDYEQYF.

This rearrangement joins TRBV11-2 to TRBJ1-1; D perhaps matches TRBD1 (6 bases). Germline V gene lookup returns CDR1 SGHAT and CDR2 FQNNGV. There are 13 residues in the CDR3. V dropped 3 bases and J dropped 3 bases, with 8 bases sitting between them. Here the CDR3 DNA reads TGTGCCAGCAGCTTTAAGGGGGACACTGAAGCTTTCTTT. The encoded protein is CASSFKGDTEAFF.

The V gene is TRBV19, the J gene TRBJ1-4; 7 bases fit TRBD1. CDR1 and CDR2 (germline): LNHDA, SQIVND (reference sequence). The junction had 3 bases not matched to a gene; V was cut back by 3 bases and J by 5 bases. The CDR3 covers 14 residues. CDR3: CASSMTGRNEKLFF. The CDR3 nucleotides read TGTGCCAGTAGTATGACAGGGAGGAATGAAAAACTGTTTTTT.

This clone appeared a few times. The chain recombines TRBV6-5 with TRBJ1-1; D gene unclear. V lost 2 bases, J lost 3 bases, and 10 bases lay in between. The CDR3 runs to 14 residues. Germline V CDR1 and CDR2: MNHEY, SVGAGI. The CDR3: CASSYEGWDTEAFF. The CDR3 DNA follows: TGTGCCAGCAGTTACGAGGGCTGGGACACTGAAGCTTTCTTT.

V and J are TRBV7-6 and TRBJ2-7; 11 bases match TRBD2. J lost 3 bases, V lost 5 bases, and 3 bases had no gene match. The V gene's germline CDR1 is SGHVS and CDR2 FNYEAQ. This CDR3 comprises 14 residues. The CDR3 loop reads CASSTGLAVYEQYF. The CDR3 bases are TGTGCCAGCAGCACGGGACTAGCGGTCTACGAGCAGTACTTC.

V gene TRBV27 combines with J gene TRBJ2-1; D call uncertain. Germline V lookup: CDR1 MNHEY, CDR2 SMNVEV (reference sequence). V was shortened by 10 bases and J by 6 bases, with 22 bases between the two germline ends. This CDR3 has 15 amino acids. Written as DNA, the CDR3 is TGTGCCACCCTACTCATTAGCCGGAGACGCAATGAGCAGTTCTTC. It codes for CATLLISRRRNEQFF.

The chain couples TRBV10-1 to TRBJ1-2, with a tentative D call TRBD1 (5 bases). Trimming shortened V by 8 bases and J by 2 bases, and 9 bases separated the two germline ends. Germline loops: CDR1 WNHNN, CDR2 SYGVQD (reference sequence). The CDR3 contains 12 residues. In nucleotides, the CDR3 is TGCGCCAGCTCTGACAGCAACTATGGCTACACCTTC. As protein: CASSDSNYGYTF.

J is TRBJ1-2 and V is TRBV4-1, with 8 nucleotides matching TRBD1. The CDR3 contains 15 residues. The V gene end was trimmed by 0 bases and the J gene end by 7 bases; junction bases not matched to a gene: 7. Germline assignment: CDR1 MGHRA and CDR2 YSYEKL. CDR3 DNA sequence: TGCGCCAGCAGCCAAGAGGGGCAGGGGGCAGGTGGCTACACCTTC. Its protein is CASSQEGQGAGGYTF.

This clone was seen once. The genes are TRBV6-1 and TRBJ2-1; D is possibly TRBD2 (5 bases). The CDR3 length is 13 residues. CDR1 MNHNS and CDR2 SASEGT come from the germline V gene. Between the trimmed V and J ends, which lost 5 bases and 8 bases, there was a span of 13 bases. As DNA, the CDR3 is TGTGCCAGCAGTCTCCGGACTGGGGATGAGCAGTTCTTC. This translates into CASSLRTGDEQFF.

A few counts support this clone. The rearrangement links TRBV6-1 to TRBJ2-7; D possibly corresponds to TRBD2 (5 bases). V lost 7 bases to trimming and J lost 0 bases, with 10 bases between them. Germline assignment: CDR1 MNHNS and CDR2 SASEGT. CDR3 length: 13 amino acids. The CDR3 coding sequence is TGTGCCAGCACCAACGGGAACTCCTACGAGCAGTACTTC. Its translation is CASTNGNSYEQYF.

This chain uses TRBV6-1 with TRBJ2-7; D possibly corresponds to TRBD1 (6 bases). Germline loops: CDR1 MNHNS, CDR2 SASEGT. V shed 5 bases and J shed 4 bases, with 12 bases lying between them. The CDR3 is 13 residues long. CDR3 loop: CASSPVGGYEQYF. Here the CDR3 DNA reads TGTGCCAGCAGTCCCGTAGGGGGTTACGAGCAGTACTTC.

The J gene is TRBJ2-2, the V gene TRBV18; no definite D call. The germline gives CDR1 KGHSH, CDR2 LQKENI. The CDR3 is made up of 15 amino acids. The V end lost 1 base, the J end lost 0 bases, and 6 bases lay between the germline ends. The CDR3 region has the DNA TGTGCCAGCTCACCACTCAACTCGAACACCGGGGAGCTGTTTTTT. It encodes CASSPLNSNTGELFF.

The chain carries TRBV19 and TRBJ1-5; tentatively, D is TRBD1 (5 bases). CDR3 length equals 14 residues. The germline V gene encodes CDR1 LNHDA and CDR2 SQIVND (reference sequence). V lost 3 bases to trimming and J lost 3 bases, with 9 bases between them. CDR3 DNA sequence: TGTGCCAGTAGTATCCCAGGGCTCAATCAGCCCCAGCATTTT. Translating gives CASSIPGLNQPQHF.

This chain uses TRBV28 with TRBJ2-7; D is uncertain. CDR1 and CDR2 from the germline V gene are MDHEN and SYDVKM. The CDR3 loop spans 13 amino acids. Deletions cut 2 bases from V and 3 bases from J, with 8 bases between. For the CDR3, the DNA is TGTGCCAGCAGTTTACTAGTTAACTACGAGCAGTACTTC. It translates to CASSLLVNYEQYF.

This clone was recorded once. V is TRBV7-9 and J is TRBJ1-5; D is perhaps TRBD1 (6 bases). Germline V gene sequence: CDR1 SEHNR, CDR2 FQNEAQ (reference sequence). V gave up 5 bases and J gave up 4 bases, with 9 bases separating them. CDR3 size: 13 residues. CDR3 DNA sequence: TGTGCCAGCAGCCCGACAGGAAATCAGCCCCAGCATTTT. Its protein is CASSPTGNQPQHF.